These T cell receptor beta chains were read from a single sample in a study of CD8+CD57+ T cells in acquired aplastic anemia. One entry per CDR3 protein, called by TCRdb with MiXCR from the reads. The profile covers 270,000 or so distinct CDR3 sequences, with 82% appearing a single time and 40% to 55% taken by the ten largest. Material for sequencing was sorted CD4+, CD8+, or CD8+CD57+ T cells (not recorded which) from PBMCs. These receptors all come from a human donor with aplastic anemia. Both conserved end residues are part of each CDR3. Fields, in order: J gene, V gene, D gene, clone size, CDR3 DNA, CDR3 protein. D genes are given only for firm matches. Expanded clones get a size class; other rows say once, few or many, or leave the size out.

J: TRBJ2-7
V: TRBV11-3
D: -
size: -
DNA: TGTGCCAGCAGCTTGGGTCTGACAGGCGAGCAGTACTTC
CDR3: CASSLGLTGEQYF

J: TRBJ2-1
V: TRBV5-4
D: TRBD2
size: few
DNA: TGTGCCAGCAGCTTTGCTAGCGGATCCTACAATGAGCAGTTCTTC
CDR3: CASSFASGSYNEQFF

J: TRBJ2-5
V: TRBV12-3/TRBV12-4
D: -
size: -
DNA: TGTGCCAGCAGTTTAGAACAGGGTCTGCTGGGAGGGGAGCAGTACTTC
CDR3: CASSLEQGLLGGEQYF

J: TRBJ2-5
V: TRBV7-2
D: -
size: -
DNA: TGTGCCAGCAGCTTAACCGGGTACGCGACTAAGTACTTC
CDR3: CASSLTGYATKYF

J: TRBJ1-1
V: TRBV27
D: -
size: -
DNA: TGTGCCAGCAGACAGGGACTAGCTTTCTTT
CDR3: CASRQGLAFF

J: TRBJ1-1
V: TRBV7-9
D: -
size: -
DNA: TGTGCCAGCAGCAGAGTACAACGAATTCTAAATGATGAGTTCTTT
CDR3: CASSRVQRILNDEFF

J: TRBJ2-3
V: TRBV20-1
D: TRBD2
size: -
DNA: TGCAGTGCTAGGACTAGCGGGAGCACAGATACGCAGTATTTT
CDR3: CSARTSGSTDTQYF

J: TRBJ1-1
V: TRBV7-9
D: -
size: -
DNA: TGTGCCAGCAGCTTAGATGTAGCAGGGGACACTGAAGCTTTCTTT
CDR3: CASSLDVAGDTEAFF

J: TRBJ2-5
V: TRBV7-9
D: TRBD1
size: -
DNA: TGTGCCAGCAGCGCGGACGGACAGGGAATCGGGCAAGAGACCCAGTACTTC
CDR3: CASSADGQGIGQETQYF

J: TRBJ2-3
V: TRBV24-1
D: -
size: -
DNA: TGTGCCAGCGGTGACGGGAAAACAGATACGCAGTATTTT
CDR3: CASGDGKTDTQYF

J: TRBJ1-2
V: TRBV9
D: -
size: -
DNA: TGTGCCAGCAGCTTCGACAGCGCCTCCTATAATTCACACACCTTC
CDR3: CASSFDSASYNSHTF

J: TRBJ1-4
V: TRBV7-2
D: -
size: -
DNA: TGTGCCAGCAGCTCCTCCCCGCGGGCCAGAACTAATGAAAAACTGTTTTTT
CDR3: CASSSSPRARTNEKLFF